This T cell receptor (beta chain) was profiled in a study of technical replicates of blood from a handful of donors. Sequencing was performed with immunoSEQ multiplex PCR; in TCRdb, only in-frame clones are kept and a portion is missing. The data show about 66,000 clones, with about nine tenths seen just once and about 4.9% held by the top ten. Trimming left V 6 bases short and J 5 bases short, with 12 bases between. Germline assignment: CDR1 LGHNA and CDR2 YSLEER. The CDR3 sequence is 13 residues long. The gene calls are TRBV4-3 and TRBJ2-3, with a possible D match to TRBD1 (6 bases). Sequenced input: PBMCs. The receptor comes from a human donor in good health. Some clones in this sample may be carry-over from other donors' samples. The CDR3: CASSPTGLDTQYF. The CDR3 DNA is TGCGCCAGCAGTCCAACAGGGTTAGATACGCAGTATTTT.